At least ten counts were recorded for the clone carrying this T cell receptor beta chain. Its antigen is currently unknown. The data are from a study of T cells after yellow fever vaccination. The CDR3 is 16 residues long. Germline CDR1 is ENHRY and CDR2 is SYGVKD. Unmatched junction bases numbered 13, after V lost 6 bases and J lost 4 bases. TCRdb re-called the 5' RACE reads with MiXCR, one entry per CDR3 protein. The repertoire holds about 170,000 distinct CDR3 sequences, with approximately 10% as singletons. Study results and caveats: The secondary T-cell response peaked on day 5, not day 15, but was weaker.

The sequence came from a man aged 18 to 30 who received the YFV17D yellow fever vaccine. This chain connects TRBV10-3 to TRBJ2-5; 8 positions match TRBD2. Sequenced material: CD8+ T cells sorted from PBMCs, taken 15 days after the yellow fever booster vaccination. The CDR3 region has the DNA TGTGCCATCAGGGACGTAGGCGGGGGGCTCGGAGAGACCCAGTACTTC. This encodes CAIRDVGGGLGETQYF.